The 30 T cell receptor beta chains below come from one sample, sequenced in a study of CD8 T cells in ankylosing spondylitis. TCRdb fed the 5' RACE reads into MiXCR, producing one record per CDR3 protein. The sample lists 180,000 or so distinct CDR3 sequences, around 10% occurring once. Input material: blood, either unsorted or a sorted T cell fraction (not recorded which). These receptors all stem from a male donor with ankylosing spondylitis or in good health (not recorded which).

The chain employs TRBV7-2 and TRBJ2-5; D uncertain. The V end lost 4 bases, the J end lost 5 bases, and 23 bases lay between the germline ends. The germline V gene has CDR1 SGHTA and CDR2 FQGNSA. CDR3 length equals 17 residues. The DNA of the CDR3 is TGTGCCAGCAGCTCGGCGGCGGTGGGCCAAACGCGGGAGACCCAGTACTTC. This codes for CASSSAAVGQTRETQYF.

This clonotype has ten or more counts. The genes are TRBV6-1 and TRBJ1-5, with D possibly TRBD1 on 6 matching bases. The CDR3 has 15 amino acids. In germline, CDR1 is MNHNS, CDR2 SASEGT. Trimming pared 5 bases from V and 7 bases from J, leaving 18 bases between. CDR3 sequence: CASSQGHPQGQPQHF. Here the CDR3 DNA reads TGTGCCAGCAGTCAGGGTCATCCCCAGGGGCAGCCCCAGCATTTT.

This clonotype was counted many times. V is TRBV29-1 and J is TRBJ2-1, with TRBD2 matching over 11 bases. Germline V gives CDR1 SQVTM, CDR2 ANQGSEA. CDR3 length: 14 residues. Trimming took 3 bases from V and 3 from J; bases not matched to a gene: 1. The CDR3 sequence: CSVEGLAVYNEQFF. The CDR3 DNA follows: TGCAGCGTTGAGGGACTAGCGGTCTACAATGAGCAGTTCTTC.

This clonotype has a handful of counts. The V call is TRBV7-8, the J call TRBJ2-3, with 15 positions matching TRBD2. The germline CDR1 and CDR2 sequences are SGHVS and FQNEAQ. The CDR3 has 16 residues. The V segment lost 5 bases and the J segment 5 bases; nucleotides outside the gene matches: 5. CDR3 amino acids: CASSPRGLAGGDTQYF. DNA for the CDR3: TGTGCCAGCAGCCCACGGGGACTAGCGGGAGGAGATACGCAGTATTTT. Full variable domain (rest looked up from reference TRBV7-8 and TRBJ2-3): GAGVSQSPRYKVAKRGQDVALRCDPISGHVSLFWYQQALGQGPEFLTYFQNEAQLDKSGLPSDRFFAERPEGSVSTLKIQRTQQEDSAVYLCASSPRGLAGGDTQYFGPGTRLTVL.

In its sample, this clonotype was seen many times. The V gene is TRBV20-1, the J gene TRBJ2-2, with D possibly called TRBD1 or TRBD2 (6 bases each). Per germline, CDR1 DFQATT and CDR2 SNEGSKA (reference sequence). The V end lost 4 bases, the J end lost 0 bases, and 9 bases lay between the germline ends. This CDR3 spans 14 amino acids. CDR3 sequence (DNA): TGCAGTGCTACGGGGGCAGCGAACACCGGGGAGCTGTTTTTT. Protein product: CSATGAANTGELFF.

This clonotype turned up a few times. One junction end disagrees with the germline gene, perhaps due to a read error. V gene TRBV5-1 combines with J gene TRBJ1-5; 12 nucleotides line up with TRBD1. This CDR3 contains 17 residues. CDR1 is SGHRS and CDR2 is YFSETQ in the germline V gene. DNA of the CDR3: TGCGCCAGCAACTTGGGGACAGGGGGCTCTAGCAATCAGCCCCAGCATTTT. It yields the protein CASNLGTGGSSNQPQHF.

This clonotype was recorded many times. The rearrangement links TRBV9 to TRBJ2-2; 9 bases align to TRBD1. Trimming took 3 bases from V and 5 from J; bases not matched to a gene: 5. This CDR3 region has 15 residues. Germline V CDR1 and CDR2: SGDLS, YYNGEE. CDR3 DNA sequence: TGTGCCAGCAGCGACGGGACAGGGCGAACCGGGGAGCTGTTTTTT. Translated, it gives CASSDGTGRTGELFF.

The chain employs TRBV7-9 and TRBJ1-4; unclear D gene. The V and J ends lost 1 base and 8 bases respectively, with 5 bases between them. This CDR3 has 12 amino acids. Germline V gene data show CDR1 as SEHNR and CDR2 as FQNEAQ (reference sequence). CDR3 protein: CASSLVREKLFF. The CDR3 DNA sequence: TGTGCCAGCAGCTTAGTTCGGGAAAAACTGTTTTTT.

This clonotype was seen ten or more times. The chain has TRBV5-1 and TRBJ2-1; 10 positions agree with TRBD2. The junction had 7 bases not matched to a gene; V was cut back by 5 bases and J by 5 bases. Germline V lookup: CDR1 SGHRS, CDR2 YFSETQ. The CDR3 totals 15 residues. CDR3 DNA: TGCGCCAGCAGTGAGAGCGGGGGGGCACACAATGAGCAGTTCTTC. Its translation: CASSESGGAHNEQFF. Looking up the rest from reference TRBV5-1 and TRBJ2-1 gives the full variable domain: KAGVTQTPRYLIKTRGQQVTLSCSPISGHRSVSWYQQTPGQGLQFLFEYFSETQRNKGNFPGRFSGRQFSNSRSEMNVSTLELGDSALYLCASSESGGAHNEQFFGPGTRLTVL.

This clonotype was seen repeatedly, ten times or more. The chain is built from TRBV7-8 and TRBJ2-2; D unclear. The ends were cut back, 4 bases at V and 6 bases at J, with 15 bases in the middle. This CDR3 comprises 15 residues. Germline V gene sequence: CDR1 SGHVS, CDR2 FQNEAQ. The CDR3 DNA sequence: TGTGCCAGCAGCTCACGACTGAGAGGATCCGGGGAGCTGTTTTTT. Its protein product is CASSSRLRGSGELFF.

In DNA, the CDR3 is TGTGCCAGCAGCCCCATCCGACAGAGCTACGAGCAGTACTTC. Amino acid sequence: CASSPIRQSYEQYF. J is TRBJ2-7 and V is TRBV27; D perhaps matches TRBD1 (5 bases). Germline assignment: CDR1 MNHEY and CDR2 SMNVEV (reference sequence). Trimming cost V 6 bases and J 3 bases, with 15 bases left between them. The CDR3 covers 14 residues.

This clonotype was found many times. The limits of the CDR3 on the DNA are not certain, so only TCRdb's listed CDR3 is given. The gene calls are TRBV27 and TRBJ1-2. 14 amino acids form the CDR3, both terminal residues included. Germline CDR1 and CDR2: MNHEY and SMNVEV (reference sequence). CDR3 loop: CASSSSGGSVGYTF.

This clonotype occurred a few times. The chain recombines TRBV11-2 with TRBJ2-3; 7 positions match TRBD1. V dropped 5 bases and J dropped 1; count of bases not matched to a gene: 21. Germline V gives CDR1 SGHAT, CDR2 FQNNGV. This CDR3 spans 20 amino acids. The CDR3 sequence: CASSHRRQGATSSRTDTQYF. In DNA form, the CDR3 reads TGTGCCAGCAGCCATCGTCGACAGGGTGCCACGTCCTCCCGCACAGATACGCAGTATTTT.

This clonotype was detected many times. The rearrangement links TRBV27 to TRBJ2-2; TRBD2 might be the D (6 bases). With 3 bases removed from V and 5 bases from J, the gap between germline ends came to 10 bases. The germline V gene encodes CDR1 MNHEY and CDR2 SMNVEV (reference sequence). This CDR3 spans 14 amino acids. Written as DNA, the CDR3 is TGTGCCAGCAGTTTGATCGCGGGGACCGGGGAGCTGTTTTTT. Protein product: CASSLIAGTGELFF.

This clonotype occurred many times. The chain couples TRBV10-3 to TRBJ2-7; D unresolved. Deletions cut 2 bases from V and 0 bases from J, with 5 bases between. Germline V lookup: CDR1 ENHRY, CDR2 SYGVKD. There are 13 residues in the CDR3. The DNA for the CDR3 is TGTGCCATCAGTGAGGGATTCTCCTACGAGCAGTACTTC. Translating gives CAISEGFSYEQYF.

Only a few counts were recorded for this clonotype. The chain has TRBV5-5 and TRBJ2-3; D tentatively reads TRBD1 or TRBD2 (5 bases each). From germline, CDR1 is SGHKS and CDR2 YYEKEE (reference sequence). Trimming cost V 0 bases and J 1 base, with 12 bases left between them. The CDR3 spans 16 residues. CDR3 sequence: CASSLGGTYRTDTQYF. The DNA for the CDR3 is TGTGCCAGCAGCTTGGGGGGGACGTACCGCACAGATACGCAGTATTTT.

In this sample, this clonotype turned up many times. The chain has TRBV20-1 and TRBJ2-3, with D uncertain. Deletions cut 8 bases from V and 0 bases from J, with 12 bases between. From germline, CDR1 is DFQATT and CDR2 SNEGSKA (reference sequence). This CDR3 comprises 13 residues. CDR3 coding DNA: TGCAGTACGGCCCATCCTAGCACAGATACGCAGTATTTT. Its translation is CSTAHPSTDTQYF.

This clonotype showed up many times. The V gene is TRBV11-3, the J gene TRBJ1-6, with D unclear. Germline CDR1 and CDR2: SGHNT and YENEEA. Trimming pared 3 bases from V and 7 bases from J, leaving 10 bases between. The CDR3 has 14 residues. The CDR3 DNA follows: TGTGCCAGCAGCTTTCTATTAGGGAATTCACCCCTCCACTTT. This sequence encodes CASSFLLGNSPLHF.

J is TRBJ2-1 and V is TRBV7-7, with 9 positions matching TRBD1. The J segment lost 1 base and the V segment lost 4 bases, leaving 5 bases of the junction unmatched. CDR1 is SSHAT, CDR2 FNYEAQ, per germline (reference sequence). CDR3 length equals 16 residues. The CDR3 DNA reads TGTGCCAGCAGCTCGACAGGGGGTAGTTCCTACAATGAGCAGTTCTTC. This gives the protein CASSSTGGSSYNEQFF.

This clonotype was seen repeatedly, ten times or more. The chain has TRBV10-3 and TRBJ2-7, with a weak D call TRBD1 (5 bases). CDR1 is ENHRY and CDR2 is SYGVKD in the germline V gene. The CDR3 is 16 amino acids. V was clipped by 2 bases and J by 2 bases, with 16 bases between them. CDR3 bases: TGTGCCATCAGTGAGCTCGTTCAGGGCACTCCCTACGAGCAGTACTTC. Translating it yields CAISELVQGTPYEQYF.

Many counts were recorded for this clonotype. The chain employs TRBV24-1 and TRBJ1-1; D unresolved. The CDR3 has 15 residues. CDR1 is KGHDR and CDR2 is SFDVKD in the germline V gene. V shed 6 bases and J shed 0 bases, with 13 bases lying between them. The CDR3 coding sequence is TGTGCCACCAGTAGCTCCGGCGAGTTGAACACTGAAGCTTTCTTT. It codes for CATSSSGELNTEAFF.

This clonotype has more than one count but fewer than ten. This rearrangement joins TRBV6-1 to TRBJ2-7; 12 nucleotides agree with TRBD1. J gave up 3 bases and V 6 bases, and 15 bases lay outside the gene matches. The CDR3 length is 18 residues. Germline V gene sequence: CDR1 MNHNS, CDR2 SASEGT. The CDR3: CASRVRDRGQFPLYEQYF. CDR3 DNA sequence: TGTGCCAGCAGGGTCCGGGACAGGGGGCAATTCCCTCTCTACGAGCAGTACTTC.

This clonotype was detected many times. The rearrangement links TRBV29-1 to TRBJ2-7; tentatively, D is TRBD2 (6 bases). Germline CDR1 SQVTM, CDR2 ANQGSEA. CDR3 size: 14 residues. V lost 6 bases and J 1 base, leaving 16 bases between the germline ends. The CDR3 here is CSVPKGGVSYEQYF. The CDR3 DNA reads TGCAGCGTCCCTAAAGGAGGGGTTTCCTACGAGCAGTACTTC.

This clonotype was recorded many times. This chain joins TRBV5-1 and TRBJ2-3; D is perhaps TRBD2 (6 bases). The CDR3 is 15 amino acids. Trimming left V 6 bases short and J 2 bases short, with 16 bases between. CDR1 is SGHRS and CDR2 is YFSETQ in the germline V gene. Here the CDR3 reads CASKISGTSTDTQYF. In DNA, the CDR3 is TGCGCCAGCAAGATTAGCGGCACTTCCACAGATACGCAGTATTTT.

This sequence joins TRBV3-2 and TRBJ2-1; the DNA was not used to check the table's D call, TRBD2. TRBV3-2 is assigned pseudogene status. This CDR3 has 17 residues. CDR3 nucleotides: TGTGCCACCTGCCAAGATCTGGTCAGCGGGTTAAACAATGAGCAGTTCTTC. This gives the protein CATCQDLVSGLNNEQFF.

The chain has TRBV20-1 and TRBJ2-5, with TRBD2 matching 10 bases. Germline V CDR1 and CDR2: DFQATT, SNEGSKA (reference sequence). With V trimmed by 3 bases and J by 1 base, 8 bases remained unmatched. CDR3 size: 16 residues. CDR3 DNA: TGCAGTGCTAGTCTTGCTAGCGGGAGATCCCAAGAGACCCAGTACTTC. Protein product: CSASLASGRSQETQYF.

This clonotype appeared many times. The chain employs TRBV29-1 and TRBJ2-3; 8 bases align to TRBD1. The trim removed 6 bases at V and 2 bases at J, leaving 4 bases unmatched. This CDR3 comprises 13 residues. The V gene's germline CDR1 is SQVTM and CDR2 ANQGSEA. The CDR3, as DNA: TGCAGCGTGGACAGGGCCTCCACAGATACGCAGTATTTT. Translation: CSVDRASTDTQYF.

About this clonotype itself: Compared with germline, one end of the junction differs, possibly owing to a read error. The chain has TRBV5-6 and TRBJ2-1; tentatively, D is TRBD1 (5 bases). Germline V lookup: CDR1 SGHDT, CDR2 YYEEEE. The CDR3 is made up of 14 amino acids. CDR3 in DNA: TGTACCAGCAGCTTCCAGGGATATTTCAATGAGCAGTTCTTC. Encoded protein: CTSSFQGYFNEQFF.

Remarks on this clonotype: A read error is possible here, since a much larger clone lies one base away. This sequence joins TRBV5-5 and TRBJ1-2; 8 nucleotides line up with TRBD1. CDR1 SGHKS and CDR2 YYEKEE come from the germline V gene (reference sequence). CDR3 length: 15 amino acids. This CDR3 is CVSSQGQGGNYGYTF. CDR3 coding DNA: TGTGTCAGCAGCCAAGGACAGGGCGGTAACTATGGCTACACCTTC.

The chain is built from TRBV20-1 and TRBJ2-5, with 9 bases aligning to TRBD1. CDR3 length: 14 amino acids. V gave up 4 bases and J gave up 3 bases; unmatched junction bases: 6. Germline V gene data show CDR1 as DFQATT and CDR2 as SNEGSKA (reference sequence). CDR3 sequence reads: CSATGQGREETQYF. Here the CDR3 DNA reads TGCAGTGCTACCGGACAGGGGAGGGAAGAGACCCAGTACTTC.